The T cell receptor (beta chain) described here comes from a study of T-cell memory formation after mild COVID-19. Deletions cut 4 bases from V and 8 bases from J, with 3 bases between. The CDR3 covers 10 residues. TCRdb re-called the 5' RACE reads with MiXCR, one entry per CDR3 protein. The data contain some 120,000 distinct CDR3 sequences, approximately 16% of them singletons. The origin of this receptor is an adult woman who had mild COVID-19 (a few samples of this study predate the infection). Cell type and time point are not known. Specimen: PBMCs or a T cell subset sorted from them (not recorded which). The rearrangement links TRBV12-3 or TRBV12-4 to TRBJ2-1; unclear D gene. CDR3 amino acids: CASSWDEQFF. The CDR3 bases are TGTGCCAGCAGTTGGGATGAGCAGTTCTTC.